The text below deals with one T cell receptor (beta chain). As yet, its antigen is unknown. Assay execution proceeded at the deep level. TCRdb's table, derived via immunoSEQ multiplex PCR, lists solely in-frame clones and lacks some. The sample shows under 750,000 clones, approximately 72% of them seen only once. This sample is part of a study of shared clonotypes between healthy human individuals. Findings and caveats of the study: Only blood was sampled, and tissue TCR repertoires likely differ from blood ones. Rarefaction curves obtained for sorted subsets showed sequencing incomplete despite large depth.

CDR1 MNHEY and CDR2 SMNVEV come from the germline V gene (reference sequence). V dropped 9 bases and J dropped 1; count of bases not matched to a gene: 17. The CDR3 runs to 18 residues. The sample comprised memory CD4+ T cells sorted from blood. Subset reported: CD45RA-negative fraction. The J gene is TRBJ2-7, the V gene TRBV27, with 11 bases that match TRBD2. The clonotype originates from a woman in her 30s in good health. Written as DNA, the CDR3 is TGTGCCAGTAAAAGGACTCCTACTCGACTAGCGGGATCCTACGAGCAGTACTTC. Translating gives CASKRTPTRLAGSYEQYF.